Below are 2 T cell receptor beta chains sequenced from a single sample in a study of cytomegalovirus exposure and HLA in healthy donors. The PCR was carried out with 60 Vbeta primers and 13 Jbeta primers. TCRdb's table, derived via immunoSEQ multiplex PCR, lists solely in-frame clones and lacks some. The table has over 150,000 clones, 87% seen once. Specimen: PBMCs. Receptor source: a woman aged 25 to 39 in good health and CMV-seronegative.

The genes are TRBV6-6 and TRBJ2-1, with no clear D. The germline CDR1 and CDR2 sequences are MNHNY and SVGAGI (reference sequence). Trimming left V 5 bases short and J 0 bases short, with 14 bases between. The CDR3 sequence is 16 residues long. The CDR3 DNA reads TGTGCCAGCAGTAACCGTAGCAGTAGCTCCTACAATGAGCAGTTCTTC. Its translation is CASSNRSSSSYNEQFF.

This chain connects TRBV7-2 to TRBJ2-7, with D possibly being TRBD2 (5 bases). V was trimmed by 3 bases and J by 3 bases, leaving 9 bases between them. Germline V gene lookup returns CDR1 SGHTA and CDR2 FQGNSA. The CDR3 is 13 residues long. The CDR3 bases are TGTGCCAGCAGCTTTGTCCGGGGCTACGAGCAGTACTTC. Translated: CASSFVRGYEQYF. Full variable domain (missing parts from reference TRBV7-2 and TRBJ2-7): GAGVSQSPSNKVTEKGKDVELRCDPISGHTALYWYRQSLGQGLEFLIYFQGNSAPDKSGLPSDRFSAERTGGSVSTLTIQRTQQEDSAVYLCASSFVRGYEQYFGPGTRLTVT.